This entry lists 27 T cell receptor beta chains sequenced from one sample in a study of beta chain features in type 1 diabetes. Study-wide results and caveats: Researchers report that Type 1 diabetes patients had moderately but significantly shorter TCRB CDR3s across all four CD4+ subsets.

Their antigen targets remain unknown. Since all of the isolated RNA was reverse transcribed, expressed TCRB transcripts were what got sequenced. The protocol was immunoSEQ multiplex PCR, while the TCRdb copy is restricted to in-frame clones and leaves out a portion. Of roughly 350,000 clones in the sample, around 10% were seen once. The sequenced material came from central memory CD4+ T cells from blood. The source is a man younger than 40 with type 1 diabetes.

This clone was observed a few times. V gene TRBV6-6 combines with J gene TRBJ1-1; D is uncertain. Trimming left V 5 bases short and J 1 base short, with 11 bases between. From germline, CDR1 is MNHNY and CDR2 SVGAGI (reference sequence). The CDR3 runs to 14 residues. The CDR3, as DNA: TGTGCCAGCAGTCGCCGGAGAACGAACACTGAAGCTTTCTTT. Translating gives CASSRRRTNTEAFF.

This clone was seen a handful of times. V usage is TRBV5-1 and J usage is TRBJ1-5; D is ambiguous. This CDR3 is 13 amino acids long. The V gene lost 0 bases and the J gene lost 7 bases, with 8 bases spanning the gap. Germline CDR1 reads SGHRS; CDR2 reads YFSETQ. CDR3 DNA: TGCGCCAGCAGCTTGGACGGGGAACAGCCCCAGCATTTT. The encoded protein is CASSLDGEQPQHF.

This chain uses TRBV7-9 with TRBJ2-3; TRBD2 matches at 10 bases. The CDR3 extends over 17 amino acids. The germline V gene encodes CDR1 SEHNR and CDR2 FQNEAQ (reference sequence). V gave up 1 base and J gave up 1 base; unmatched junction bases: 5. CDR3 amino acids: CASSLGVGTSGTDTQYF. In DNA, the CDR3 is TGTGCCAGCAGCTTAGGGGTCGGGACTAGCGGCACAGATACGCAGTATTTT.

The table lists this clone with a few counts. Here the CDR3 DNA reads TGTGCCAGCAGCTTAGCGCAAGCATTGGATACGCAGTATTTT. It yields the protein CASSLAQALDTQYF. The V gene is TRBV7-2, the J gene TRBJ2-3, with no clear D. Trimming removed 0 bases at V and 6 bases at J, with 10 bases between. This CDR3 is built from 14 residues. Germline V gene lookup returns CDR1 SGHTA and CDR2 FQGNSA.

The chain uses TRBV9 and TRBJ2-3, with 12 nucleotides matching TRBD2. The CDR3 spans 16 residues. Trimming took 2 bases from V and 2 from J; bases not matched to a gene: 3. Germline V gene data show CDR1 as SGDLS and CDR2 as YYNGEE. The CDR3 region is CASSVGLAGTTDTQYF. Here the CDR3 DNA reads TGTGCCAGCAGCGTCGGACTAGCGGGGACCACAGATACGCAGTATTTT.

The chain joins TRBV30 to TRBJ2-7; TRBD1 agrees at 9 bases. The V segment lost 8 bases and the J segment 6 bases; nucleotides outside the gene matches: 11. CDR3 length: 13 amino acids. The germline V gene encodes CDR1 GTSNPN and CDR2 SVGIG (reference sequence). The CDR3 region is CAVSTGGIGEQYF. CDR3 sequence (DNA): TGTGCCGTTTCGACAGGGGGAATCGGCGAGCAGTACTTC.

This clone was counted ten times or more. The CDR3 DNA sequence: TGTGCCAGCAGTCCCTTGTGGGCGGGAGATAGCGATGAGCAGTTCTTC. Translated, it gives CASSPLWAGDSDEQFF. The chain couples TRBV2 to TRBJ2-1; 7 bases fit TRBD2. J gave up 8 bases and V 5 bases, and 15 bases lay outside the gene matches. The CDR3 length is 16 residues. Germline V CDR1 and CDR2: SNHLY, FYNNEI.

There are many counts of this clone. This CDR3 is also generated by other DNA sequences in the sample. The chain uses TRBV28 and TRBJ1-2; a possible D gene is TRBD1 (5 bases). Germline V CDR1 and CDR2: MDHEN, SYDVKM. This CDR3 spans 13 amino acids. V was pared by 3 bases and J by 8 bases, with 13 bases between. The CDR3 sequence is CASSFAGRGGYTF. Here the CDR3 DNA reads TGTGCCAGCAGTTTTGCTGGTCGGGGGGGCTACACCTTC.

As DNA, the CDR3 is TGTGCCAGCAGCTCATGGACAGGGAATACCGACGAGCAGTACTTC. Amino acids: CASSSWTGNTDEQYF. The V call is TRBV11-1, the J call TRBJ2-7; 8 bases are a match to TRBD1. The CDR3 is 15 amino acids. Germline V gene data show CDR1 as SGHAT and CDR2 as FQDESV (reference sequence). Trimming at V came to 4 bases and at J to 5 bases, leaving 10 bases not matched to a gene. The whole variable domain, remainder taken from reference TRBV11-1 and TRBJ2-7, is EAEVAQSPRYKITEKSQAVAFWCDPISGHATLYWYRQILGQGPELLVQFQDESVVDDSQLPKDRFSAERLKGVDSTLKIQPAELGDSAMYLCASSSWTGNTDEQYFGPGTRLTVT.

This clone showed up many times. This chain links TRBV5-4 with TRBJ1-1; D is unresolved. The CDR3 runs to 12 residues. CDR1 is SGHNT, CDR2 YYREEE, per germline (reference sequence). The germline V and J ends were trimmed by 2 bases and 5 bases, with 7 bases remaining between them. The DNA of the CDR3 is TGTGCCAGCAGCTTCCAGGAAACTGAAGCTTTCTTT. Translating gives CASSFQETEAFF.

The V call is TRBV6-6, the J call TRBJ2-3; 8 bases line up with TRBD1. V dropped 6 bases and J dropped 2; count of bases not matched to a gene: 4. Germline V gene data show CDR1 as MNHNY and CDR2 as SVGAGI (reference sequence). This CDR3 is built from 14 residues. The CDR3 spells CASRRQGYTDTQYF. Here the CDR3 DNA reads TGTGCCAGCAGGCGACAGGGGTACACAGATACGCAGTATTTT.

The V and J genes are TRBV4-2 and TRBJ2-1; TRBD2 aligns across 10 bases. Germline V CDR1 and CDR2: LGHNA, YNFKEQ. This CDR3 spans 14 amino acids. Unmatched junction bases numbered 8, after V lost 0 bases and J lost 15 bases. The CDR3 loop reads CASSQDEREGHPFF. The CDR3 DNA is TGTGCCAGCAGCCAAGATGAGCGGGAGGGCCACCCGTTCTTC.

This clone was found a few times. The rearrangement links TRBV5-1 to TRBJ2-1; a possible D gene is TRBD1 (5 bases). The germline V gene encodes CDR1 SGHRS and CDR2 YFSETQ. CDR3 size: 13 residues. V was shortened by 2 bases and J by 3 bases, with 6 bases between the two germline ends. The CDR3 reads CASSLQDYNEQFF. The CDR3 DNA reads as TGCGCCAGCAGCTTACAGGACTACAATGAGCAGTTCTTC.

This clone was seen a few times. CDR3 nucleotide sequence: TGTGCCAGCAGCTTATTAGTGCTCCAGAAAAATGAGCAGTTCTTC. Protein sequence: CASSLLVLQKNEQFF. The genes are TRBV7-9 and TRBJ2-1; no firm D call. Trimming left V 2 bases short and J 7 bases short, with 15 bases between. Germline V gene lookup returns CDR1 SEHNR and CDR2 FQNEAQ (reference sequence). The CDR3 extends over 15 amino acids. Drawing the rest from reference TRBV7-9 and TRBJ2-1, the complete variable domain is DTGVSQNPRHKITKRGQNVTFRCDPISEHNRLYWYRQTLGQGPEFLTYFQNEAQLEKSRLLSDRFSAERPKGSFSTLEIQRTEQGDSAMYLCASSLLVLQKNEQFFGPGTRLTVL.

V and J are TRBV5-1 and TRBJ2-3; D may be TRBD1 (6 bases). Trimming removed 0 bases from V and 3 bases from J, with 8 bases in between. The CDR3 sequence is 14 residues long. The germline V gene encodes CDR1 SGHRS and CDR2 YFSETQ. DNA of the CDR3: TGCGCCAGCAGCTTGGAGACAGGAACAGATACGCAGTATTTT. Translation: CASSLETGTDTQYF.

There are many counts of this clone. The chain links TRBV29-1 to TRBJ2-3; D is undetermined. Trimming removed 2 bases at V and 3 bases at J, with 6 bases between. The CDR3 is 12 amino acids. The V gene's germline CDR1 is SQVTM and CDR2 ANQGSEA. Here the CDR3 reads CSVERQTDTQYF. The CDR3 bases are TGCAGCGTTGAAAGACAAACAGATACGCAGTATTTT.

This clone was seen a few times. A junction end diverges from the germline sequence, so it may reflect a read error. The rearrangement uses TRBV4-1 and TRBJ2-1; possibly TRBD1 or TRBD2 for D (5 bases each). The germline V gene encodes CDR1 MGHRA and CDR2 YSYEKL. The CDR3 contains 14 residues. In DNA form, the CDR3 reads TGTGCCAGCAGCCACCGAGGGGATAACAATGAGCAGTTCTTC. It yields the protein CASSHRGDNNEQFF.

A few counts support this clone. The chain recombines TRBV4-2 with TRBJ2-1, with TRBD2 matching over 9 bases. Germline V gene lookup returns CDR1 LGHNA and CDR2 YNFKEQ. CDR3 size: 17 residues. Trimming at V came to 1 base and at J to 2 bases, leaving 6 bases not matched to a gene. CDR3 sequence reads: CASSQGGTSYAYNEQFF. The CDR3, as DNA: TGTGCCAGCAGCCAAGGAGGGACTAGCTATGCCTACAATGAGCAGTTCTTC.

V usage is TRBV10-3 and J usage is TRBJ1-5, with a weak D call TRBD1 (5 bases). The V gene lost 3 bases and the J gene lost 1 base, with 7 bases spanning the gap. The CDR3 has 14 amino acids. Germline V gene data show CDR1 as ENHRY and CDR2 as SYGVKD. CDR3 sequence reads: CAISERDSNQPQHF. As DNA, the CDR3 is TGTGCCATCAGTGAAAGGGACAGCAATCAGCCCCAGCATTTT.

The rearrangement joins TRBV6-5 to TRBJ2-7, with D possibly being TRBD1 (5 bases). The CDR3 contains 14 residues. Trimming stripped 6 bases from V and 6 bases from J, with 18 bases between. CDR1 and CDR2 from the germline V gene are MNHEY and SVGAGI. CDR3 residues: CASRGSWQGGEQYF. The CDR3 bases are TGTGCCAGCAGAGGGTCCTGGCAGGGCGGCGAGCAGTACTTC.

In its sample, this clone was seen a few times. V usage is TRBV25-1 and J usage is TRBJ2-5; TRBD2 matches 7 bases. Germline trimming cut 1 base from V and 2 bases from J; bases unmatched to any gene: 7. CDR3 length: 16 residues. The germline V gene encodes CDR1 MGHDK and CDR2 SYGVNS. CDR3 nucleotides: TGTGCCAGCAGTGAATGGGGGAGGGGAGCGCAAGAGACCCAGTACTTC. This sequence encodes CASSEWGRGAQETQYF.

This clone was recorded at least ten times. The CDR3 spells CASSLQGVGTDTQYF. CDR3 DNA: TGTGCCAGCAGCTTACAGGGCGTAGGCACAGATACGCAGTATTTT. The chain has TRBV7-2 and TRBJ2-3, with D possibly TRBD1 on 5 matching bases. From germline, CDR1 is SGHTA and CDR2 FQGNSA. The V end was cut by 2 bases, the J end by 1 base, with 10 bases between. The CDR3 length is 15 residues.

This clone was detected only a few times. The chain uses TRBV2 and TRBJ2-2; D is unresolved. Germline-derived CDR1 and CDR2 are SNHLY and FYNNEI. This CDR3 has 12 residues. V was shortened by 5 bases and J by 6 bases, with 7 bases between the two germline ends. For the CDR3, the DNA is TGTGCCAGCAGTTACGGCCCCGGGGAGCTGTTTTTT. It encodes CASSYGPGELFF.

This rearrangement joins TRBV29-1 to TRBJ2-7, with 8 nucleotides matching TRBD2. This CDR3 region has 15 residues. Trimming removed 0 bases from V and 3 bases from J; junction bases left unmatched: 7. The V gene's germline CDR1 is SQVTM and CDR2 ANQGSEA. In DNA form, the CDR3 reads TGCAGCGTTGAAGAAACTAGCGGTAAATTCTACGAGCAGTACTTC. It encodes CSVEETSGKFYEQYF.

This clone was found many times. The rearrangement links TRBV2 to TRBJ2-3; no clear D gene. Looked up from germline, CDR1 is SNHLY and CDR2 is FYNNEI. The CDR3 has 12 amino acids. The V end lost 5 bases, the J end lost 4 bases, and 7 bases lay between the germline ends. CDR3 in DNA: TGTGCCAGCAGTCGAGAGGCAGATACGCAGTATTTT. Translation: CASSREADTQYF.

This clone occurred a few times. V gene TRBV7-2 combines with J gene TRBJ1-2, with D possibly TRBD1 on 5 matching bases. Germline CDR1 and CDR2: SGHTA and FQGNSA. CDR3 length: 15 amino acids. V lost 8 bases and J lost 2, with 18 bases in between. The CDR3 nucleotides are TGTGCCAGCGTCGTTGGGGCAGGGATAAACTATGGCTACACCTTC. It yields the protein CASVVGAGINYGYTF. Looking up the rest from reference TRBV7-2 and TRBJ1-2 gives the full variable domain: GAGVSQSPSNKVTEKGKDVELRCDPISGHTALYWYRQSLGQGLEFLIYFQGNSAPDKSGLPSDRFSAERTGGSVSTLTIQRTQQEDSAVYLCASVVGAGINYGYTFGSGTRLTVV.

CDR3 nucleotide sequence: TGTGCCAGCAGCTCTAACAGGGGCCAACAAGAGACCCAGTACTTC. It codes for CASSSNRGQQETQYF. V usage is TRBV7-2 and J usage is TRBJ2-5; 7 bases agree with TRBD1. The CDR3 totals 15 residues. Germline loops: CDR1 SGHTA, CDR2 FQGNSA. V shed 4 bases and J 2 bases; nucleotides not matched to a gene: 7.